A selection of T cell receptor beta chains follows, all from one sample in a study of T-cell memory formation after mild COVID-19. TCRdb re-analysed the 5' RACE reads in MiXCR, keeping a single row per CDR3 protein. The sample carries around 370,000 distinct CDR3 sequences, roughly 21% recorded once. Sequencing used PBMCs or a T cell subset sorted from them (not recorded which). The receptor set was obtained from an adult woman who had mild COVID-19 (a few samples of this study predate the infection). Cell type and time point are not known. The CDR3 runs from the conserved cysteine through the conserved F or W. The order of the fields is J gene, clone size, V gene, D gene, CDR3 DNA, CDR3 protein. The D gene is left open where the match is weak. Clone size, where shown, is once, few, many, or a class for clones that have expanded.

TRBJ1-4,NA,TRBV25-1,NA,TGTGCCAGCAGCTACTCACAGGGAGGTGGCGAAAAACTGTTTTTT,CASSYSQGGGEKLFF
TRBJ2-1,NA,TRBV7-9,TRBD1,TGTGCCAGCAGCTTACAGGGGGATAATGAGCAGTTCTTC,CASSLQGDNEQFF
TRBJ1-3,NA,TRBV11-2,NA,TGTGCCAGCAGCTTAGCTTGGCTTAGCTCTGGAAACACCATATATTTT,CASSLAWLSSGNTIYF
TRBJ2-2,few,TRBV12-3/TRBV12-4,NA,TGTGCCAGCAGGAGATTCACAACCGGGGAGCTGTTTTTT,CASRRFTTGELFF
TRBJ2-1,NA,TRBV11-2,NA,TGTGCCAGCAGCCTATTAGGGGGCGGGATGGGCTGGAATGAGCAGTTCTTC,CASSLLGGGMGWNEQFF
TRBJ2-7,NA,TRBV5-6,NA,TGTGCCAGCAGCTTGGGGTCCATCAACGAGCAGTACTTC,CASSLGSINEQYF
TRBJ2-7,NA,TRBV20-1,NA,TGCAGTGCCACCAGACCGAGCGGTGGCTACGAGCAGTACTTC,CSATRPSGGYEQYF
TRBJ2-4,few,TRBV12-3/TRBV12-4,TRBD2,TGTGCCAGCAGTTGGGTATCCGGGACTAGCGGAAAGATAGCCAAAAACATTCAGTACTTC,CASSWVSGTSGKIAKNIQYF
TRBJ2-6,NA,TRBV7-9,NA,TGTGCCAGCAGCTTACAGGGTCTAGGTGGGGCCAACGTCCTGACTTTC,CASSLQGLGGANVLTF
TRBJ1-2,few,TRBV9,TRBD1,TGTGCCAGCAGCGCTTCCCGGGACAGAGAATATGGCTACACCTTC,CASSASRDREYGYTF
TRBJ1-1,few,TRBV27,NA,TGTGCCAGCAGTTTTCCGGGGAGGGTCACTGAAGCTTTCTTT,CASSFPGRVTEAFF
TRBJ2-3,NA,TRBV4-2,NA,TGTGCCAGCAGCCAAGTTGGAAGCGTCGTTTCAGCAGATACGCAGTATTTT,CASSQVGSVVSADTQYF
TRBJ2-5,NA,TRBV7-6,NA,TGTGCCAGCAGCTTTGGGATTTCAGGGGCAGAGACCCAGTACTTC,CASSFGISGAETQYF
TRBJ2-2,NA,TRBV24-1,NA,TGTGCCACCAAAGGGTCAACCGGAACCGGGGAGCTGTTTTTT,CATKGSTGTGELFF
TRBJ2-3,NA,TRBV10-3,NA,TGTGCCATCAGTGAGGTGAAAGACACTACAGATACGCAGTATTTT,CAISEVKDTTDTQYF
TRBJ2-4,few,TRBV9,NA,TGTGCCAGCAGCGTAGGCATTCTAGCCAAAAACATTCAGTACTTC,CASSVGILAKNIQYF
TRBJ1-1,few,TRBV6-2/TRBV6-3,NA,TGTGCCAGCAGTTACTCGGGGACACTGAACACTGAAGCTTTCTTT,CASSYSGTLNTEAFF
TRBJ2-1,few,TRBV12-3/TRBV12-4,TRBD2,TGTGCCAGCAGGGGGGGACTAGCGGTCAATGAGCAGTTCTTC,CASRGGLAVNEQFF
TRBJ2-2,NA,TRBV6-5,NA,TGTGCCAGCAGTTTCGCTGATGTGCCGAACACCGGGGAGCTGTTTTTT,CASSFADVPNTGELFF
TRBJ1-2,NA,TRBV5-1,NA,TGCGCCAGCAGCTCCGGGACGGGAATGTATGGCTACACCTTC,CASSSGTGMYGYTF
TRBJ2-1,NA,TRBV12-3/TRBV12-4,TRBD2,TGTGCCAGCAGCGTTCCGGCGGGGTTTAGGGCGGGAGTCCTCAATGAGCAGTTCTTC,CASSVPAGFRAGVLNEQFF
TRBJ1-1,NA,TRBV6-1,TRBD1,TGTGCCAGCAACGCTCTAGGACAGGGGACGAACACTGAAGCTTTCTTT,CASNALGQGTNTEAFF
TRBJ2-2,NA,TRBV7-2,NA,TGTGCCAGCAGCCAAGTTGCCCAGGCCGGGGAGCTGTTTTTT,CASSQVAQAGELFF
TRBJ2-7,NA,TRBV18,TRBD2,TGTGCCAGCTCACCACTCGCAGCGGGAGCAAGCTCCTACGAGCAGTACTTC,CASSPLAAGASSYEQYF
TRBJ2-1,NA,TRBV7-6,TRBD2,TGTGCCAGCACACTAGCGGGAGACAATGAGCAGTTCTTC,CASTLAGDNEQFF
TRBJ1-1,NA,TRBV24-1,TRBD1,TGTGCCACCAGTGATGCGAAAACAGGGGACACTGAAGCTTTCTTT,CATSDAKTGDTEAFF
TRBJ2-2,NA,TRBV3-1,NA,TGTGCCAGCAGCCAAGACGGCGGGGTTCACACCGGGGAGCTGTTTTTT,CASSQDGGVHTGELFF
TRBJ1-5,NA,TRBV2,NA,TGTGCCAGCAGTGAACCAAGGTCGATGCATCAGCCCCAGCATTTT,CASSEPRSMHQPQHF
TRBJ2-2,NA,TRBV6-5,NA,TGTGCCAGCAGGACAGCCAACACCGGGGAGCTGTTTTTT,CASRTANTGELFF
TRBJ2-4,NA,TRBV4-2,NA,TGTGCCAGCAGCTCTCCTTTTAAACAGGGAAACATTCAGTACTTC,CASSSPFKQGNIQYF
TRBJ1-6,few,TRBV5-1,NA,TGCGCCAGCAGCTTACAGGGAGTTGGTGATTCACCCCTCCACTTT,CASSLQGVGDSPLHF
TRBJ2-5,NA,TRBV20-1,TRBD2,TGCAGTGCTAGCCGACTAGCTCCTCTAAGCCACGAGACCCAGTACTTC,CSASRLAPLSHETQYF